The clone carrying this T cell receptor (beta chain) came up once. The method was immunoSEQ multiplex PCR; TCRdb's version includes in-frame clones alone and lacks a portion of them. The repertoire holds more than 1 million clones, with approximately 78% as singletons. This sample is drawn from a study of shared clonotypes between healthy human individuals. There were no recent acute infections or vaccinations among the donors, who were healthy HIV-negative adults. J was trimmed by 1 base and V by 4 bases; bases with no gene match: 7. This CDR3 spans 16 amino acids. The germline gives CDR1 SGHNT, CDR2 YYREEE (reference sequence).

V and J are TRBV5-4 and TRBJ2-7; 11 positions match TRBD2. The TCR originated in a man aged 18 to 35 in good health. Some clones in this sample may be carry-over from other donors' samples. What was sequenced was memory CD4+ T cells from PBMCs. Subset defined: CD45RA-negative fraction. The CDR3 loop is CASSGGLADGSYEQYF. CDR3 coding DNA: TGTGCCAGCAGCGGGGGACTAGCGGACGGGTCCTACGAGCAGTACTTC.